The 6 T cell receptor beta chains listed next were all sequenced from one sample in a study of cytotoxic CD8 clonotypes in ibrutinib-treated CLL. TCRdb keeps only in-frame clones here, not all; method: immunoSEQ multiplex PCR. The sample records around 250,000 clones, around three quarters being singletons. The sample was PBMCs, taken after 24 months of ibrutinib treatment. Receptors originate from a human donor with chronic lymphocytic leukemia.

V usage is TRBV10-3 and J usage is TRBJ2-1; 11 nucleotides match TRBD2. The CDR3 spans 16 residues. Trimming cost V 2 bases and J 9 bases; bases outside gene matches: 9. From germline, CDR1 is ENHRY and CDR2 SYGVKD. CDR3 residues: CAISERVSGRAGEQFF. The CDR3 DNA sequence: TGTGCCATCAGTGAGCGAGTTAGCGGGAGGGCCGGTGAGCAGTTCTTC.

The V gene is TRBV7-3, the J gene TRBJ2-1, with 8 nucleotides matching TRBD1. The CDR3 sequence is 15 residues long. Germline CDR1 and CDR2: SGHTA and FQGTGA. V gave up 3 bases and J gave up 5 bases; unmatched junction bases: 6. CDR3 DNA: TGTGCCAGCAGCTTTGGACAGGGTCTCCACAATGAGCAGTTCTTC. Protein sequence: CASSFGQGLHNEQFF.

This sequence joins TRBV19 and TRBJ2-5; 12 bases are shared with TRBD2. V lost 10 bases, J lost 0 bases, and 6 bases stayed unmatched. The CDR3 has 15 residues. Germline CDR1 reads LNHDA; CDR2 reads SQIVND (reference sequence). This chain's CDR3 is CATNGLAGYQETQYF. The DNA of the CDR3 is TGTGCCACCAACGGACTAGCGGGATACCAAGAGACCCAGTACTTC. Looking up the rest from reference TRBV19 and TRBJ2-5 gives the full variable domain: DGGITQSPKYLFRKEGQNVTLSCEQNLNHDAMYWYRQDPGQGLRLIYYSQIVNDFQKGDIAEGYSVSREKKESFPLTVTSAQKNPTAFYLCATNGLAGYQETQYFGPGTRLLVL.

The CDR3 spells CASSLQIIYGYTF. The CDR3 DNA is TGTGCCAGCAGCTTGCAGATCATCTATGGCTACACCTTC. V and J are TRBV7-2 and TRBJ1-2; D is unresolved. Germline-derived CDR1 and CDR2 are SGHTA and FQGNSA. The CDR3 is 13 residues long. With 3 bases removed from V and 4 bases from J, the gap between germline ends came to 9 bases.

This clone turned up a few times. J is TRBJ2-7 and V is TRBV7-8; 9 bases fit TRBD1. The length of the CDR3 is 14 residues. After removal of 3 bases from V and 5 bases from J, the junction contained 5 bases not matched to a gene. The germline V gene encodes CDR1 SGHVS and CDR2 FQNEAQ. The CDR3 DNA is TGTGCCAGCAGCTTCAGGACAGGGGTGAACGAGCAGTACTTC. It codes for CASSFRTGVNEQYF.

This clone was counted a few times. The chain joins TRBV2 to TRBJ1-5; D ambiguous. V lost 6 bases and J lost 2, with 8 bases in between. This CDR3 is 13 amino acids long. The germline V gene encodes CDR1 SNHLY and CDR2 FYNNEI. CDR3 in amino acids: CASRPAGNQPQHF. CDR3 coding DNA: TGTGCCAGCAGACCTGCAGGCAATCAGCCCCAGCATTTT.